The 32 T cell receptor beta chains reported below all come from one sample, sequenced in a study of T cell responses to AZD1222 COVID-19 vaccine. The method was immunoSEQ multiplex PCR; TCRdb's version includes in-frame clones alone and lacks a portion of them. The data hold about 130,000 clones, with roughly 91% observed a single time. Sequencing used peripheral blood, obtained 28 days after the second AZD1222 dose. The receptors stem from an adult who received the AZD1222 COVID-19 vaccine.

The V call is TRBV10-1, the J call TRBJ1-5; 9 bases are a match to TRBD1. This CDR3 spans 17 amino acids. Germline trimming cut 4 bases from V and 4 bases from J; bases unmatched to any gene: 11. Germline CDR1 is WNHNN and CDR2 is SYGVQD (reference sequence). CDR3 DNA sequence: TGCGCCAGCAGTGGTGGAAAGGACAGGGGATTTAATCAGCCCCAGCATTTT. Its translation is CASSGGKDRGFNQPQHF.

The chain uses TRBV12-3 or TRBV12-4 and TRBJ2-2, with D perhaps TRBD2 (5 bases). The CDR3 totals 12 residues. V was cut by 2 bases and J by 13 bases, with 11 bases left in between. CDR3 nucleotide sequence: TGTGCCAGCAGTTTAAGTCAGGACTCGCTGTTTTTT. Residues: CASSLSQDSLFF.

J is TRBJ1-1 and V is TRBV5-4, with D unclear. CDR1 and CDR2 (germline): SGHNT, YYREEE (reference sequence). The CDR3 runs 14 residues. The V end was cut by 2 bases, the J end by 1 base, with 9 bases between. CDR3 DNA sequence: TGTGCCAGCAGCTTTAAGGGTGAGAACACTGAAGCTTTCTTT. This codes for CASSFKGENTEAFF.

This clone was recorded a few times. The CDR3 coding sequence is TGTGCCACCAGTCAAAACCTAGGGGGGATCCAGTATTTT. Translating gives CATSQNLGGIQYF. The chain is built from TRBV24-1 and TRBJ2-3; D possibly matches TRBD1 or TRBD2 (6 bases each). CDR1 is KGHDR, CDR2 SFDVKD, per germline. The CDR3 has 13 amino acids. V lost 6 bases to trimming and J lost 12 bases, with 18 bases between them.

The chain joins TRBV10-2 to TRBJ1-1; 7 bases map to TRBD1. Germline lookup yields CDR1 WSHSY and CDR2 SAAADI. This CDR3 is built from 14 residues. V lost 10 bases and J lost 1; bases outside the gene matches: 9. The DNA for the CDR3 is TGCGCCACCTTACTCTCAGGGGGGAACACTGAAGCTTTCTTT. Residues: CATLLSGGNTEAFF.

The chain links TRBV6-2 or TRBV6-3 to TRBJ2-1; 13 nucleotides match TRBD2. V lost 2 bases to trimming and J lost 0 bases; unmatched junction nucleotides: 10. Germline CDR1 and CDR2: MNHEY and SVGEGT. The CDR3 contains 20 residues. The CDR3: CASSYKGVTSGRPSYNEQFF. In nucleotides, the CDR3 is TGTGCCAGCAGTTACAAAGGAGTGACTAGCGGGAGGCCCTCCTACAATGAGCAGTTCTTC.

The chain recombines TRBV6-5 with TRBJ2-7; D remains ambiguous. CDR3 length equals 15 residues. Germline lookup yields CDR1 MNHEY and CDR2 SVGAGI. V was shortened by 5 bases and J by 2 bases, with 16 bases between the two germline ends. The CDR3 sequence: CASSRARGATYEQYF. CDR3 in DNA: TGTGCCAGCAGTAGGGCTCGCGGCGCGACCTACGAGCAGTACTTC.

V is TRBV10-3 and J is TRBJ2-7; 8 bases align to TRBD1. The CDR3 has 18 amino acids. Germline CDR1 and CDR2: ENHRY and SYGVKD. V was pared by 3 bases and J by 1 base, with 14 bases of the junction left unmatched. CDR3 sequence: CAISDPKGTGWSSYEQYF. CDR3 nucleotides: TGTGCCATCAGTGACCCGAAAGGGACAGGCTGGAGTTCCTACGAGCAGTACTTC.

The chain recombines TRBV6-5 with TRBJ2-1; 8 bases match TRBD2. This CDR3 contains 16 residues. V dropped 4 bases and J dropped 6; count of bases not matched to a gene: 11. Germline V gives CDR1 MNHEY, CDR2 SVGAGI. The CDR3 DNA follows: TGTGCCAGCAGTTTTACGAGCGGGAGTCAGGGCAATGAGCAGTTCTTC. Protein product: CASSFTSGSQGNEQFF.

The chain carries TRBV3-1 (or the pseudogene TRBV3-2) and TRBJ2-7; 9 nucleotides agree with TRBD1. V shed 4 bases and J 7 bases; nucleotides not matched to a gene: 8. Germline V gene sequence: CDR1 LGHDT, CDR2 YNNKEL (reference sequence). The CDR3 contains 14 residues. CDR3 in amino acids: CASSPGQGPGEQYF. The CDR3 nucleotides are TGTGCCAGCAGCCCGGGACAGGGCCCGGGGGAGCAGTACTTC.

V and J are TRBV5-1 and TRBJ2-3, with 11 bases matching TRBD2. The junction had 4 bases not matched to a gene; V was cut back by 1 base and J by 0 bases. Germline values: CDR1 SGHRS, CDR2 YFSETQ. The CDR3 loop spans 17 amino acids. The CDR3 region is CASSLTSGSGSTDTQYF. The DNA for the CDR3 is TGCGCCAGCAGCTTGACTAGCGGGAGTGGGAGCACAGATACGCAGTATTTT.

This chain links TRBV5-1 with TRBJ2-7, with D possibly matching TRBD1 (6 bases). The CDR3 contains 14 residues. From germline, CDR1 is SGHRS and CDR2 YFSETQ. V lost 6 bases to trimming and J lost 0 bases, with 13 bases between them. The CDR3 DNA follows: TGCGCCAGCACCAACACAGGGACCTCCTACGAGCAGTACTTC. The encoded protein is CASTNTGTSYEQYF.

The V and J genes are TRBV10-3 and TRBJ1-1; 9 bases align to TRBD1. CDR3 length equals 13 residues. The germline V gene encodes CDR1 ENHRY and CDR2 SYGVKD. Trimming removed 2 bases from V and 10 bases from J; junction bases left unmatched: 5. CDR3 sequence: CAISEDRGSGAFF. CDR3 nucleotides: TGTGCCATCAGTGAGGACAGGGGGTCAGGAGCTTTCTTT.

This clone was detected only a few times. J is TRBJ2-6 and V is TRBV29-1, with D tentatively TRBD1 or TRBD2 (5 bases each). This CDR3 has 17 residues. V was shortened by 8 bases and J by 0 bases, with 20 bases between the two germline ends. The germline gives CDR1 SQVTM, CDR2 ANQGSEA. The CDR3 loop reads CSYRLGTDPSGANVLTF. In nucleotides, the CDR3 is TGCAGCTATAGGCTTGGGACCGATCCCTCTGGGGCCAACGTCCTGACTTTC.

CDR3 bases: TGTGCCAGCAGCGTAGGTCTAGCGACGAACACCGGGGAGCTGTTTTTT. As protein: CASSVGLATNTGELFF. V and J are TRBV9 and TRBJ2-2; the D gene is possibly TRBD2 (6 bases). This CDR3 has 16 amino acids. Germline loops: CDR1 SGDLS, CDR2 YYNGEE. V lost 0 bases and J 0 bases, leaving 9 bases between the germline ends. Complete variable domain (other parts from reference TRBV9 and TRBJ2-2): DSGVTQTPKHLITATGQRVTLRCSPRSGDLSVYWYQQSLDQGLQFLIQYYNGEERAKGNILERFSAQQFPDLHSELNLSSLELGDSALYFCASSVGLATNTGELFFGEGSRLTVL.

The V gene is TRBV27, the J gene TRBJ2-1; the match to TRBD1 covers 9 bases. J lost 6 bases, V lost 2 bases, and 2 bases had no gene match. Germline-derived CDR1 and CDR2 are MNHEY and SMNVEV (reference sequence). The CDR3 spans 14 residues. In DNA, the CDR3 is TGTGCCAGCAGTTTAGACAGGGGGGGCAATGAGCAGTTCTTC. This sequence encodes CASSLDRGGNEQFF.

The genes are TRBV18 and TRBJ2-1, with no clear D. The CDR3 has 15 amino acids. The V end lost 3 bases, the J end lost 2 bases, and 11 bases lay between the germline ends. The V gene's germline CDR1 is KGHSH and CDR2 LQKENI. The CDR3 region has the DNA TGTGCCAGCTCACCTACAGAATTGACCTACAATGAGCAGTTCTTC. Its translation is CASSPTELTYNEQFF.

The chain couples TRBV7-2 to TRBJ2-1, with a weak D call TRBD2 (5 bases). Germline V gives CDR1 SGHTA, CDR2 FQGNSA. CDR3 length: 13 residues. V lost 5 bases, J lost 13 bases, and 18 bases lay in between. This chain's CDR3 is CASSQNQLGAQFF. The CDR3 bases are TGTGCCAGCAGCCAAAACCAACTAGGCGCTCAGTTCTTC.

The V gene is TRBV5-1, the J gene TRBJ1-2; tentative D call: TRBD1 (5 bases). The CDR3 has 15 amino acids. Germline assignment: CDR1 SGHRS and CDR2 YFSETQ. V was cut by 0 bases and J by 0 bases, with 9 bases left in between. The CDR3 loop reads CASSLGGPPNYGYTF. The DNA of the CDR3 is TGCGCCAGCAGCTTGGGGGGACCCCCTAACTATGGCTACACCTTC.

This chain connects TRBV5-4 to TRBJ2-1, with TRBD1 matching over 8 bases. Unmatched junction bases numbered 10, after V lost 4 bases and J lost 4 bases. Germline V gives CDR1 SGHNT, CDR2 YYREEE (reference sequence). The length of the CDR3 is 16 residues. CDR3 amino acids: CASSRDPDRAYNEQFF. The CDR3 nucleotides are TGTGCCAGCAGCCGTGACCCGGACAGGGCGTACAATGAGCAGTTCTTC.

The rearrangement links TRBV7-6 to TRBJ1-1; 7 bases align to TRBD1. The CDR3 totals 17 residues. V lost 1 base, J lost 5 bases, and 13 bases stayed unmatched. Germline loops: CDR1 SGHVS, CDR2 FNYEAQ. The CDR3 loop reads CASSLGQGGLVRTEAFF. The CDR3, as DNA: TGTGCCAGCAGCTTAGGCCAGGGGGGATTGGTGCGAACTGAAGCTTTCTTT.

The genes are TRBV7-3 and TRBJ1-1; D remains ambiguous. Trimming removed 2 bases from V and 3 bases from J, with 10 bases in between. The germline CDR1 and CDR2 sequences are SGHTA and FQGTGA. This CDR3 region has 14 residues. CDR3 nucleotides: TGTGCCAGCAGCTTATTTGGGTCGGACACTGAAGCTTTCTTT. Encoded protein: CASSLFGSDTEAFF.

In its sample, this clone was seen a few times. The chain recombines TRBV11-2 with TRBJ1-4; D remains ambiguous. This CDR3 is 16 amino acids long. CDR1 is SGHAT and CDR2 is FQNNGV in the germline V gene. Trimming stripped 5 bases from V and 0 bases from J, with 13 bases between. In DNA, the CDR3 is TGTGCCAGCAGCACTAGACCGATTGCAACTAATGAAAAACTGTTTTTT. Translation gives CASSTRPIATNEKLFF. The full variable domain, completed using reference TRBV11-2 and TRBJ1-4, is EAGVAQSPRYKIIEKRQSVAFWCNPISGHATLYWYQQILGQGPKLLIQFQNNGVVDDSQLPKDRFSAERLKGVDSTLKIQPAKLEDSAVYLCASSTRPIATNEKLFFGSGTQLSVL.

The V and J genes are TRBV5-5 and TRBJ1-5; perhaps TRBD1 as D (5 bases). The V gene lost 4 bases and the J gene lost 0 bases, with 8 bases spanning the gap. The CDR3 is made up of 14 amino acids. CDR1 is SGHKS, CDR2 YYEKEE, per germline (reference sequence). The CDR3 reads CASSGGVSNQPQHF. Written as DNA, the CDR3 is TGTGCCAGCAGCGGAGGGGTTAGCAATCAGCCCCAGCATTTT.

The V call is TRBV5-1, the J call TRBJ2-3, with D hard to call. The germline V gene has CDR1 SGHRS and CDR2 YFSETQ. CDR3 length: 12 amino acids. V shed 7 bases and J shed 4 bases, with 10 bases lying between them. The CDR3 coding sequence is TGCGCCAGCGGAAACCAGGCAGATACGCAGTATTTT. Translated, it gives CASGNQADTQYF. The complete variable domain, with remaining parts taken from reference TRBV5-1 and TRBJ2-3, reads KAGVTQTPRYLIKTRGQQVTLSCSPISGHRSVSWYQQTPGQGLQFLFEYFSETQRNKGNFPGRFSGRQFSNSRSEMNVSTLELGDSALYLCASGNQADTQYFGPGTRLTVL.

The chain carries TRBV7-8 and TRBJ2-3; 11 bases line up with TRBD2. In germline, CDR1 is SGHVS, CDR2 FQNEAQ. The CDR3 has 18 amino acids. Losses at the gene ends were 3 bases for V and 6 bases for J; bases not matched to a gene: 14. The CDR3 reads CASSFSLALAGGGDTQYF. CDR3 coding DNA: TGTGCCAGCAGCTTTTCCTTGGCGCTAGCGGGAGGAGGGGATACGCAGTATTTT.

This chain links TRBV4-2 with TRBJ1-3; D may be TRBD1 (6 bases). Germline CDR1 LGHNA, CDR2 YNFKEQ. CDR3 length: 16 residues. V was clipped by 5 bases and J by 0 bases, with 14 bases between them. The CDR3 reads CASSTYRAASGNTIYF. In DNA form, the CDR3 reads TGTGCCAGCAGCACCTACAGGGCGGCCTCTGGAAACACCATATATTTT.

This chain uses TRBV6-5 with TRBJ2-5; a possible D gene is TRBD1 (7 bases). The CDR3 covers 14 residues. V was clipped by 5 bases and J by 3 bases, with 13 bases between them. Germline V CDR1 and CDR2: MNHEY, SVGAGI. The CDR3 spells CASSPQGGKETQYF. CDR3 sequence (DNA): TGTGCCAGCAGTCCCCAGGGGGGCAAAGAGACCCAGTACTTC.

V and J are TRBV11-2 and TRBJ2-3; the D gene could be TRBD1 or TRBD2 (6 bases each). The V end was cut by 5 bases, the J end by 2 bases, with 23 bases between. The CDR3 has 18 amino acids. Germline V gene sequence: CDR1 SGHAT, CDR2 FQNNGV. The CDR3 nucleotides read TGTGCCAGCAGCCGAAGGGGGGCAGGGCTGGTCGACACAGATACGCAGTATTTT. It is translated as CASSRRGAGLVDTDTQYF.

CDR3 coding DNA: TGTGCCAGCAGCTTAGGGGGACTGAACACAGATACGCAGTATTTT. Translating gives CASSLGGLNTDTQYF. The gene calls are TRBV7-3 and TRBJ2-3, with D possibly being TRBD2 (6 bases). V shed 2 bases and J shed 2 bases, with 11 bases lying between them. The CDR3 length is 15 residues. Germline V gene sequence: CDR1 SGHTA, CDR2 FQGTGA.

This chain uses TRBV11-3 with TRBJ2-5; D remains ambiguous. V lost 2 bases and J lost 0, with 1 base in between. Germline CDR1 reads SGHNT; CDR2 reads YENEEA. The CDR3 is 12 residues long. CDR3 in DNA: TGTGCCAGCAGCTTAAACCAAGAGACCCAGTACTTC. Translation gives CASSLNQETQYF.

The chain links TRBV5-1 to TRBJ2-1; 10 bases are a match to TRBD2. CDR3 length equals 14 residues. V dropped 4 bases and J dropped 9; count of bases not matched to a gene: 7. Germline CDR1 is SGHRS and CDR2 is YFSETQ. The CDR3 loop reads CASSRSGRASEQFF. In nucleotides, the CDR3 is TGCGCCAGCAGCCGCAGCGGGAGGGCCAGTGAGCAGTTCTTC.